The sequence of this T cell receptor (beta chain) was determined in a study of human T cells and chemical hapten exposure. TCRdb analysed the RACE reads with MiXCR anew, one entry per CDR3 protein. The table records fewer than 150,000 distinct CDR3 sequences, 12% of them present only once. Study-wide results and caveats: TCRs exceeding a frequency of 1 in 1000 stayed unchanged under DPC sensitization.

About this clonotype: The antigen is undetermined. The junction and the germline gene differ at one end; a read error may be behind it.

Germline V gene data show CDR1 as SSHAT and CDR2 as FNYEAQ (reference sequence). CDR3 length equals 14 residues. Time point denoted: patch test 2, 6 weeks after DPC sensitization. Treatment here: therapeutic diphenylcyclopropenone sensitization with weekly scalp DPC. The sequence came from a woman in her 50s with alopecia areata. Some clones in this sample may be carry-over from other donors' samples. Sequencing used whole blood, obtained in connection with sensitization to the hapten diphenylcyclopropenone (DPC). The chain employs TRBV7-7 and TRBJ2-2, with a tentative D call TRBD2 (5 bases). The DNA for the CDR3 is TGTGCTAGCAGCTTAACGGGGAACCCCGGGGAGCTGTTTTTT. This encodes CASSLTGNPGELFF.